This passage covers 20 T cell receptor beta chains from one sample sequenced in a study of cytomegalovirus exposure and HLA in healthy donors. Produced via immunoSEQ multiplex PCR; TCRdb's table is partial and in-frame only. Among 120,000 or so clones listed, about 90% were seen once. The specimen was PBMCs. Receptors originate from a woman aged 18-29 years in good health and CMV-seronegative.

The V call is TRBV27, the J call TRBJ1-1; D is perhaps TRBD1 (6 bases). Germline values: CDR1 MNHEY, CDR2 SMNVEV (reference sequence). The CDR3 covers 14 residues. V lost 6 bases, J lost 4 bases, and 15 bases lay in between. CDR3 protein: CASSYQGMGTEAFF. The CDR3 nucleotides read TGTGCCAGCAGCTATCAGGGGATGGGCACTGAAGCTTTCTTT.

The chain carries TRBV11-2 and TRBJ1-6; TRBD1 agrees at 10 bases. From germline, CDR1 is SGHAT and CDR2 FQNNGV. This CDR3 comprises 14 residues. The V and J ends lost 4 bases and 13 bases, in that order; junction bases with no gene match: 7. The CDR3: CASSSGQGVFPLHF. In DNA, the CDR3 is TGTGCCAGCAGCTCCGGACAGGGGGTTTTCCCCCTCCACTTT.

This chain joins TRBV19 and TRBJ1-2; 9 positions agree with TRBD1. V gave up 7 bases and J gave up 6 bases; unmatched junction bases: 15. Germline CDR1 LNHDA, CDR2 SQIVND (reference sequence). The CDR3 extends over 16 amino acids. For the CDR3, the DNA is TGTGCCAGTAATGGGGTGAAGGCTACAGGGGGCCATGGCTACACCTTC. Residues: CASNGVKATGGHGYTF.

The chain recombines TRBV14 with TRBJ1-2; D unclear. CDR3 length equals 13 residues. Germline lookup yields CDR1 SGHDN and CDR2 FVKESK. Trimming left V 4 bases short and J 4 bases short, with 10 bases between. This chain's CDR3 is CASSLTESYGYTF. CDR3 bases: TGTGCCAGCAGCCTTACAGAGTCCTATGGCTACACCTTC.

This rearrangement joins TRBV7-8 to TRBJ1-1; no clear D gene. The V and J ends lost 1 base and 4 bases respectively, with 16 bases between them. Germline V lookup: CDR1 SGHVS, CDR2 FQNEAQ. There are 16 residues in the CDR3. In DNA, the CDR3 is TGTGCCAGCAGCTTAGAAGTTCATCGGGTCGGCACTGAAGCTTTCTTT. It yields the protein CASSLEVHRVGTEAFF.

In its sample, this clone was seen many times. The V call is TRBV6-4, the J call TRBJ2-2, with TRBD1 as a possible D gene (5 bases). Germline V gene data show CDR1 as MRHNA and CDR2 as SNTAGT. The ends were cut back, 5 bases at V and 4 bases at J, with 11 bases in the middle. The CDR3 has 14 amino acids. CDR3 sequence: CASSKGDGTGELFF. As DNA, the CDR3 is TGTGCCAGCAGTAAAGGGGATGGCACCGGGGAGCTGTTTTTT.

J is TRBJ1-1 and V is TRBV5-1; 9 bases fit TRBD1. With 1 base clipped from V and 6 bases from J, the junction kept 4 bases outside the gene matches. Per the germline V gene, CDR1 is SGHRS and CDR2 is YFSETQ. CDR3 length: 14 amino acids. The DNA for the CDR3 is TGCGCCAGCAGCTTGTCACAGGGGGCCTCTGAAGCTTTCTTT. This encodes CASSLSQGASEAFF.

This chain links TRBV30 with TRBJ2-7; D perhaps matches TRBD1 (6 bases). V was trimmed by 0 bases and J by 4 bases, leaving 10 bases between them. Per germline, CDR1 GTSNPN and CDR2 SVGIG (reference sequence). There are 13 residues in the CDR3. CDR3 in amino acids: CAWSVMDRYEQYF. The CDR3 DNA reads as TGTGCCTGGAGTGTAATGGACAGATACGAGCAGTACTTC. Filled out from reference TRBV30 and TRBJ2-7, the complete variable domain reads SQTIHQWPATLVQPVGSPLSLECTVEGTSNPNLYWYRQAAGRGLQLLFYSVGIGQISSEVPQNLSASRPQDRQFILSSKKLLLSDSGFYLCAWSVMDRYEQYFGPGTRLTVT.

This clone has just one count. The chain recombines TRBV6-1 with TRBJ2-1; 10 bases align to TRBD2. Per the germline V gene, CDR1 is MNHNS and CDR2 is SASEGT. This CDR3 spans 15 amino acids. V lost 6 bases and J lost 5; bases outside the gene matches: 7. DNA of the CDR3: TGTGCCAGCAGCCGGGGACTAGCGTCCCACAATGAGCAGTTCTTC. Translation: CASSRGLASHNEQFF.

This chain joins TRBV14 and TRBJ2-1; a possible D gene is TRBD1 (6 bases). The CDR3 loop spans 15 amino acids. The germline CDR1 and CDR2 sequences are SGHDN and FVKESK. Trimming stripped 2 bases from V and 2 bases from J, with 10 bases between. CDR3 amino acids: CASSQNRAAYNEQFF. The CDR3 DNA sequence: TGTGCCAGCAGCCAAAACAGGGCAGCCTACAATGAGCAGTTCTTC.

This sequence joins TRBV6-1 and TRBJ2-5; 7 nucleotides match TRBD1. CDR1 is MNHNS, CDR2 SASEGT, per germline. CDR3 size: 15 residues. V gave up 3 bases and J gave up 9 bases; unmatched junction bases: 13. The CDR3 region is CASSDPSGTEFAQYF. The CDR3 DNA reads as TGTGCCAGCAGTGATCCTTCGGGGACAGAATTTGCCCAGTACTTC.

The chain is built from TRBV2 and TRBJ1-2; 12 bases fit TRBD1. V was clipped by 6 bases and J by 14 bases; unmatched bases: 10. Looked up from germline, CDR1 is SNHLY and CDR2 is FYNNEI. The CDR3 consists of 13 residues. The CDR3: CASREGQGAAWTF. The CDR3 DNA reads TGTGCCAGCAGGGAGGGACAGGGGGCCGCGTGGACCTTC.

This chain connects TRBV4-3 to TRBJ2-3; D may be TRBD2 (5 bases). Germline V gene lookup returns CDR1 LGHNA and CDR2 YSLEER. This CDR3 is 15 amino acids long. Trimming took off 0 bases at V and 2 bases at J, with 9 bases between the two ends. The CDR3 bases are TGCGCCAGCAGCCAAGACCCCGGGGACACAGATACGCAGTATTTT. As protein: CASSQDPGDTDTQYF.

The chain uses TRBV6-5 and TRBJ2-1, with 8 bases identical to TRBD2. Unmatched junction bases numbered 18, after V lost 2 bases and J lost 15 bases. Germline V lookup: CDR1 MNHEY, CDR2 SVGAGI. This CDR3 contains 16 residues. The CDR3 nucleotides read TGTGCCAGCAGTTACGAGTTTTCAGGGCTAGCGGGTTTGGTGTTCTTC. Residues: CASSYEFSGLAGLVFF.

The sample holds a few counts of this clone. The chain links TRBV13 to TRBJ2-3, with 13 bases identical to TRBD2. CDR1 and CDR2 (germline): PRHDT, FYEKMQ (reference sequence). The CDR3 is made up of 17 amino acids. V lost 3 bases, J lost 4 bases, and 7 bases stayed unmatched. CDR3 sequence reads: CASSFGLAGAVADTQYF. In DNA, the CDR3 is TGTGCCAGCAGCTTCGGACTAGCGGGGGCTGTCGCAGATACGCAGTATTTT.

The chain employs TRBV7-9 and TRBJ2-5; maybe TRBD2 (6 bases). The CDR3 extends over 15 amino acids. CDR1 is SEHNR, CDR2 FQNEAQ, per germline (reference sequence). V lost 4 bases to trimming and J lost 4 bases, with 16 bases between them. The DNA for the CDR3 is TGTGCCAGCAGCTGGGGGGAAGTGTCCCGAGAGACCCAGTACTTC. It translates to CASSWGEVSRETQYF. Full variable domain (missing parts from reference TRBV7-9 and TRBJ2-5): DTGVSQNPRHKITKRGQNVTFRCDPISEHNRLYWYRQTLGQGPEFLTYFQNEAQLEKSRLLSDRFSAERPKGSFSTLEIQRTEQGDSAMYLCASSWGEVSRETQYFGPGTRLLVL.

The V gene is TRBV6-6, the J gene TRBJ2-7, with 8 bases matching TRBD1. With V trimmed by 2 bases and J by 4 bases, 7 bases remained unmatched. This CDR3 spans 15 amino acids. Germline V gene data show CDR1 as MNHNY and CDR2 as SVGAGI (reference sequence). DNA of the CDR3: TGTGCCAGCAGTTACGTGGGGACAGGCGGATACGAGCAGTACTTC. Its protein is CASSYVGTGGYEQYF.

CDR3 coding DNA: TGTGCCAGTATCAGCGGAAACTACGAGCAGTACTTC. The encoded protein is CASISGNYEQYF. The chain links TRBV19 to TRBJ2-7; D perhaps matches TRBD2 (5 bases). This CDR3 has 12 residues. Germline CDR1 reads LNHDA; CDR2 reads SQIVND (reference sequence). V was cut by 7 bases and J by 3 bases, with 10 bases left in between.

The J gene is TRBJ1-2, the V gene TRBV18; D unclear. V was pared by 2 bases and J by 5 bases, with 18 bases between. The CDR3 runs to 16 residues. Germline V CDR1 and CDR2: KGHSH, LQKENI. As DNA, the CDR3 is TGTGCCAGCTCACCAACGAGGGAACAAGATATTTATGGCTACACCTTC. It encodes CASSPTREQDIYGYTF.

V and J are TRBV19 and TRBJ1-4; 7 bases align to TRBD1. V shed 4 bases, J shed 6 bases, and the junction held 8 bases outside the gene matches. There are 15 residues in the CDR3. In germline, CDR1 is LNHDA, CDR2 SQIVND (reference sequence). CDR3 bases: TGTGCCAGTAGTAGTACAGGGGCTAAAGATGAAAAACTGTTTTTT. Its protein is CASSSTGAKDEKLFF. Filled out from reference TRBV19 and TRBJ1-4, the complete variable domain reads DGGITQSPKYLFRKEGQNVTLSCEQNLNHDAMYWYRQDPGQGLRLIYYSQIVNDFQKGDIAEGYSVSREKKESFPLTVTSAQKNPTAFYLCASSSTGAKDEKLFFGSGTQLSVL.